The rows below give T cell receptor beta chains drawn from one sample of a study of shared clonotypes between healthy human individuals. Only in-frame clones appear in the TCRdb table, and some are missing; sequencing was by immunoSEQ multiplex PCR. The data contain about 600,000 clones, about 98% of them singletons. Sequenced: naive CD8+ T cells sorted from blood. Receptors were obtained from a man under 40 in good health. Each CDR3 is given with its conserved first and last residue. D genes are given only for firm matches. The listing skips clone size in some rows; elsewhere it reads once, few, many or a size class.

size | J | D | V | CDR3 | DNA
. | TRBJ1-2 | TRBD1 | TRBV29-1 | CSVDAGLRDRASYGYTF | TGCAGCGTTGATGCTGGGCTACGGGACAGGGCTTCTTATGGCTACACCTTC
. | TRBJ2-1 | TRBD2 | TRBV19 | CASSIGPSGVYNEQFF | TGTGCCAGTAGTATCGGCCCGAGCGGGGTTTACAATGAGCAGTTCTTC
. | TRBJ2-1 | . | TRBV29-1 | CSVDIGLHNEQFF | TGCAGCGTGGATATTGGACTTCACAATGAGCAGTTCTTC
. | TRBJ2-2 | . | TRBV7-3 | CASSSTLGRDTGELFF | TGTGCCAGCAGCTCGACGTTAGGGCGGGACACCGGGGAGCTGTTTTTT
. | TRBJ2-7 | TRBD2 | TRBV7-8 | CASSLASGNTYEQYF | TGTGCCAGCAGCTTGGCTAGCGGGAACACCTACGAGCAGTACTTC
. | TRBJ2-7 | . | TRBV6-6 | CASSYSREGAGREQYF | TGTGCCAGCAGTTACTCTAGGGAGGGGGCCGGTCGCGAGCAGTACTTC
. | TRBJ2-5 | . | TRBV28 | CASSYLGGETQYF | TGTGCCAGCAGCTATTTGGGGGGTGAGACCCAGTACTTC
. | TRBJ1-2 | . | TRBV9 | CASSPDRF | TGTGCCAGCAGCCCCGACCGCTTC
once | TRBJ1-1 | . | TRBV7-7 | CASSRTRNTEAFF | TGTGCTAGCAGCCGGACCAGGAACACTGAAGCTTTCTTT
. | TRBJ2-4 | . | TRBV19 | CASTPTGGGDIQYF | TGTGCCAGTACCCCAACCGGAGGGGGAGACATTCAGTACTTC
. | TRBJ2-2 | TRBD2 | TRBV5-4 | CASSPKLQRDEHGELFF | TGTGCCAGCAGCCCTAAGCTCCAGCGGGACGAGCACGGGGAGCTGTTTTTT
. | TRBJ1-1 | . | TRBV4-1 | CASSQEGEAFF | TGCGCCAGCAGCCAAGAGGGTGAAGCTTTCTTT
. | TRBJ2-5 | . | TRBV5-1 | CASRWDGYQETQYF | TGCGCCAGCCGTTGGGACGGGTACCAAGAGACCCAGTACTTC
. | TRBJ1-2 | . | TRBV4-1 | CASSQVGGTGYGYTF | TGCGCCAGCAGCCAAGTGGGAGGGACGGGCTATGGCTACACCTTC
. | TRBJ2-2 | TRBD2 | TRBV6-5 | CASTLLAGEEELFF | TGTGCCAGCACCCTCCTGGCGGGAGAAGAGGAGCTGTTTTTT
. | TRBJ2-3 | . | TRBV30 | CAWSVHFSDTQYF | TGTGCCTGGAGTGTACACTTTTCAGATACGCAGTATTTT
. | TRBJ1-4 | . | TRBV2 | CARGREKELFF | TGTGCCAGGGGCCGGGAAAAGGAACTGTTTTTT
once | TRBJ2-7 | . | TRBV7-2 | CASSPGTPYEQYF | TGTGCCAGCAGCCCGGGGACACCGTACGAGCAGTACTTC
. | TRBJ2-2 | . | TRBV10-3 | CAISVPGELFF | TGTGCCATCAGTGTACCCGGGGAGCTGTTTTTT
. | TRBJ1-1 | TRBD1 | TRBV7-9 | CASSLAGGLAFF | TGTGCCAGCAGCTTAGCAGGGGGCTTGGCTTTCTTT
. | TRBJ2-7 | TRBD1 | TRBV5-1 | CASSIGQASYEQYF | TGCGCCAGCAGCATCGGACAGGCTTCCTACGAGCAGTACTTC
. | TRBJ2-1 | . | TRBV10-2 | CASSVVARGGDEQFF | TGCGCCAGCAGCGTGGTAGCGCGAGGGGGGGATGAGCAGTTCTTC
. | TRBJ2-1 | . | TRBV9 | CASSDVKEGLLF | TGTGCCAGCAGCGATGTAAAGGAGGGTCTCCTCTTC
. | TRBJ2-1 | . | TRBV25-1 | CASSERSLSLFDEQFF | TGTGCCAGCAGTGAAAGGAGTTTATCCCTGTTCGATGAGCAGTTCTTC
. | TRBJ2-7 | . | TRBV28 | CASSFPPYEQYF | TGTGCCAGCAGTTTCCCCCCCTACGAGCAGTACTTC
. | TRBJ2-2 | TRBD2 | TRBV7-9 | CASSLAGLWAMFF | TGTGCCAGCAGCTTAGCGGGACTATGGGCGATGTTTTTT
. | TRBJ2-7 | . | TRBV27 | CASSFGRASYEQYF | TGTGCCAGCAGTTTTGGTCGGGCGTCCTACGAGCAGTACTTC
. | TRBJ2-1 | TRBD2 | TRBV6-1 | CASSEPGTSANNEQFF | TGTGCCAGCAGTGAACCCGGGACTAGCGCCAACAATGAGCAGTTCTTC
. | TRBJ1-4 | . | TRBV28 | CASTGHLSQKLFF | TGTGCCAGCACCGGACACCTGAGCCAAAAACTGTTTTTT
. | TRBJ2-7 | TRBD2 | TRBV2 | CASSEPAGEIYEQYF | TGTGCCAGCAGTGAACCAGCGGGAGAGATTTACGAGCAGTACTTC
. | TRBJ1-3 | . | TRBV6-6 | CASSYVRNTIYF | TGTGCCAGCAGTTACGTTCGGAACACCATATATTTT
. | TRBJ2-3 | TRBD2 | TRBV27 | CASSFLAGGPVDTQYF | TGTGCCAGCAGTTTCCTAGCGGGAGGGCCGGTAGATACGCAGTATTTT
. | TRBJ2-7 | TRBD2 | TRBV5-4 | CATLGAGATEQYF | TGTGCCACCCTGGGAGCGGGAGCTACCGAGCAGTACTTC
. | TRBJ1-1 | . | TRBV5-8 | CASSLDWGSPEAFF | TGTGCCAGCAGCTTGGATTGGGGATCCCCTGAAGCTTTCTTT
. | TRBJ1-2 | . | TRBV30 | CAWSSLQEAWVYGYTF | TGTGCCTGGAGTTCTCTCCAGGAGGCCTGGGTCTATGGCTACACCTTC
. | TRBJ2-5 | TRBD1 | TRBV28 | CASSTSTGPQETQYF | TGTGCCAGCAGCACCTCGACAGGGCCCCAAGAGACCCAGTACTTC
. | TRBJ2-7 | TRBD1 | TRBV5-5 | CASSLWDSSYEQYF | TGTGCCAGCAGCTTGTGGGACAGTTCCTACGAGCAGTACTTC
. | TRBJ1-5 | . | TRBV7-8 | CASSLRTGSGNSNQPQHF | TGTGCCAGCAGCTTAAGAACAGGGTCGGGGAATAGCAATCAGCCCCAGCATTTT
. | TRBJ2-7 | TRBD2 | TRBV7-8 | CASSLGVAGVLHEQYF | TGTGCCAGCAGCTTAGGCGTAGCGGGAGTCCTTCACGAGCAGTACTTC
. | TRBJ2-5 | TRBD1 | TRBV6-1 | CASPDRGGETQYF | TGTGCCAGCCCGGACAGGGGAGGGGAGACCCAGTACTTC
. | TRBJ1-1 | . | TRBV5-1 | CASSLNGENTEAFF | TGCGCCAGCAGCTTGAACGGGGAGAACACTGAAGCTTTCTTT
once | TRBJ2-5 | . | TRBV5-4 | CASSPTSGEQYF | TGTGCCAGCAGCCCAACGTCGGGGGAGCAGTACTTC
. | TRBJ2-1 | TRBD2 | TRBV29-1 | CSVVTSASDEQFF | TGCAGCGTTGTGACTAGCGCAAGCGATGAGCAGTTCTTC
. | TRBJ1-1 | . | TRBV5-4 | CASSLEYTEAFF | TGTGCCAGCAGCTTGGAGTACACTGAAGCTTTCTTT